What follows are 30 T cell receptor beta chains derived from one specimen sequenced in a study of T-cell reconstitution after alpha-beta-depleted transplantation in children. Preparation of the TCRbeta library used unique molecular identifiers. TCRdb ran MiXCR on the PCR reads and lists one entry per CDR3 protein. The top ten hold 27% of the sample, which has about 440,000 distinct CDR3 sequences, over 40% seen once. Material: PBMCs, obtained before TCRalphabeta/CD19-depleted stem cell transplant. Every receptor here comes from a girl aged 2 to 10 with aplastic anemia, due to receive a stem cell transplant.

The V and J genes are TRBV10-1 and TRBJ2-7, with 14 bases lining up with TRBD2. The trim removed 2 bases at V and 0 bases at J, leaving 3 bases unmatched. The CDR3 runs 17 residues. The germline gives CDR1 WNHNN, CDR2 SYGVQD (reference sequence). CDR3 coding DNA: TGCGCCAGCAGTGAGGGGACTAGCGGGAGAAACTCCTACGAGCAGTACTTC. This codes for CASSEGTSGRNSYEQYF.

This clonotype was recorded at least ten times. This chain connects TRBV21-1 to TRBJ2-1; whether TRBD2, the table's D call, matches the DNA was not checked. TRBV21-1 is reported as a pseudogene. This CDR3 is built from 18 residues. The CDR3, as DNA: TGTGCCAGCAGCAAAGTCGGGATAGCGGGCCCTCTTGACAATGAGCAGTTCTTC. Translating gives CASSKVGIAGPLDNEQFF.

This chain links TRBV15 with TRBJ2-3; 9 bases align to TRBD1. Germline V gene lookup returns CDR1 LNHNV and CDR2 YYDKDF (reference sequence). With 6 bases clipped from V and 3 bases from J, the junction kept 1 base outside the gene matches. The length of the CDR3 is 13 residues. The CDR3, as DNA: TGTGCCACCAGGGGGACAGGGACAGATACGCAGTATTTT. Amino acid sequence: CATRGTGTDTQYF.

This sequence joins TRBV6-6 and TRBJ2-5; 8 nucleotides agree with TRBD1. This CDR3 is 13 amino acids long. Germline V gene lookup returns CDR1 MNHNY and CDR2 SVGAGI (reference sequence). V shed 6 bases and J 5 bases; nucleotides not matched to a gene: 5. The CDR3 sequence: CASRDRVAETQYF. The CDR3 DNA follows: TGTGCCAGCAGGGACAGGGTCGCGGAGACCCAGTACTTC.

This chain uses TRBV29-1 with TRBJ2-5; 12 bases align to TRBD2. The V gene's germline CDR1 is SQVTM and CDR2 ANQGSEA. The CDR3 is made up of 14 amino acids. The V and J ends lost 4 bases and 6 bases, in that order; junction bases with no gene match: 6. CDR3 DNA: TGCAGCGTTGGGCTAGCGGGGGGGCTCAAGACCCAGTACTTC. Amino acids: CSVGLAGGLKTQYF.

The rearrangement joins TRBV15 to TRBJ2-7, with 8 bases matching TRBD1. V lost 3 bases to trimming and J lost 2 bases; unmatched junction nucleotides: 6. CDR3 length: 15 amino acids. Germline CDR1 LNHNV, CDR2 YYDKDF (reference sequence). This chain's CDR3 is CATSSDATGAYEQYF. In nucleotides, the CDR3 is TGTGCCACCAGCAGTGACGCGACAGGGGCCTACGAGCAGTACTTC. Using reference TRBV15 and TRBJ2-7 for the parts outside the CDR3, the full variable domain is DAMVIQNPRYQVTQFGKPVTLSCSQTLNHNVMYWYQQKSSQAPKLLFHYYDKDFNNEADTPDNFQSRRPNTSFCFLDIRSPGLGDTAMYLCATSSDATGAYEQYFGPGTRLTVT.

This clonotype has at least ten counts. The J gene is TRBJ2-1, the V gene TRBV6-4, with a possible D match to TRBD2 (6 bases). V lost 7 bases to trimming and J lost 2 bases, with 18 bases between them. The CDR3 runs to 16 residues. Germline values: CDR1 MRHNA, CDR2 SNTAGT. For the CDR3, the DNA is TGTGCCAGCAAGACGACTAGTGTAGCCGCCTACAATGAGCAGTTCTTC. Amino acids: CASKTTSVAAYNEQFF.

As for this clonotype: Mismatch with germline at one junction end may stem from a read error. The V call is TRBV5-1, the J call TRBJ2-1; possible D gene TRBD1, 5 bases. This CDR3 is built from 15 residues. Germline CDR1 and CDR2: SGHRS and YFSETQ. The CDR3 is CACSLVGAPGNEQFF. CDR3 sequence (DNA): TGCGCCTGCAGCTTGGTAGGGGCCCCCGGCAATGAGCAGTTCTTC.

This clonotype was detected only once. V and J are TRBV20-1 and TRBJ1-5, with D possibly TRBD1 on 6 matching bases. Trimming stripped 0 bases from V and 4 bases from J, with 13 bases between. The CDR3 runs 15 residues. The germline CDR1 and CDR2 sequences are DFQATT and SNEGSKA (reference sequence). The CDR3 sequence: CSARESTGENQPQHF. CDR3 nucleotide sequence: TGCAGTGCTAGAGAGTCGACAGGTGAAAATCAGCCCCAGCATTTT.

In this sample, this clonotype turned up many times. V is TRBV25-1 and J is TRBJ2-5; D gene unclear. This CDR3 is built from 14 residues. Trimming shortened V by 3 bases and J by 0 bases, and 8 bases separated the two germline ends. Germline CDR1 is MGHDK and CDR2 is SYGVNS. DNA for the CDR3: TGTGCCAGCAGTGATACGAGTTACCAAGAGACCCAGTACTTC. Protein: CASSDTSYQETQYF.

Details on this clonotype: This may come from a read error, since a much larger clone is one base off. The chain links TRBV27 to TRBJ1-5; D not resolved. Germline CDR1 and CDR2: MNHEY and SMNVEV (reference sequence). The CDR3 consists of 14 residues. V lost 6 bases and J 7 bases, leaving 16 bases between the germline ends. The CDR3 DNA reads as TGTGCCAGCAGCGAAAGCAGGTCTAGACAGCCCCAGCATTTT. Its translation: CASSESRSRQPQHF.

The chain combines TRBV20-1 with TRBJ2-7, with D perhaps TRBD1 (6 bases). Germline CDR1 and CDR2: DFQATT and SNEGSKA (reference sequence). This CDR3 has 17 amino acids. V was pared by 4 bases and J by 2 bases, with 24 bases between. CDR3 in DNA: TGCAGTGCTACCGAACTTTTAGACAGGACCCTTCCCTACGAGCAGTACTTC. It yields the protein CSATELLDRTLPYEQYF.

The J gene is TRBJ2-1, the V gene TRBV20-1; D gene unclear. Per the germline V gene, CDR1 is DFQATT and CDR2 is SNEGSKA (reference sequence). The CDR3 covers 14 residues. The V gene lost 4 bases and the J gene lost 0 bases, with 10 bases spanning the gap. The CDR3 nucleotides read TGCAGTGCTATTGGTGGGCCCTCCTACAATGAGCAGTTCTTC. Encoded protein: CSAIGGPSYNEQFF.

This clonotype was detected many times. The chain combines TRBV7-9 with TRBJ1-1, with TRBD1 identical over 9 bases. V was clipped by 5 bases and J by 0 bases; unmatched bases: 4. The germline V gene has CDR1 SEHNR and CDR2 FQNEAQ (reference sequence). The CDR3 contains 15 residues. DNA for the CDR3: TGTGCCAGCAGCCCGGACAGGGGATTGAACACTGAAGCTTTCTTT. This sequence encodes CASSPDRGLNTEAFF.

As regards this clonotype: With a much larger clone just one base away, this may be a read error. V usage is TRBV20-1 and J usage is TRBJ2-4; 9 bases agree with TRBD2. J lost 5 bases, V lost 8 bases, and 16 bases had no gene match. Germline CDR1 reads DFQATT; CDR2 reads SNEGSKA (reference sequence). The CDR3 covers 16 residues. The CDR3 is CSQRSWLAGTQNIQYF. The CDR3 DNA follows: TGCAGTCAGAGGTCCTGGCTAGCGGGAACCCAAAACATTCAGTACTTC.

This clonotype was found a few times. The chain carries TRBV20-1 and TRBJ2-2; 8 bases are a match to TRBD1. The length of the CDR3 is 17 residues. With V trimmed by 4 bases and J by 6 bases, 16 bases remained unmatched. CDR1 is DFQATT and CDR2 is SNEGSKA in the germline V gene (reference sequence). The CDR3, as DNA: TGCAGTGCTAACCGACAGACAGGGGAATTGGAAGCCGGGGAGCTGTTTTTT. Its protein is CSANRQTGELEAGELFF.

The CDR3 DNA sequence: TGCAGCGTTGAACGGCTAGCGAGCCCTTTCTCCTACGAGCAGTACTTC. The encoded protein is CSVERLASPFSYEQYF. J is TRBJ2-7 and V is TRBV29-1, with D tentatively TRBD2 (6 bases). This CDR3 spans 16 amino acids. V lost 2 bases and J 0 bases, leaving 17 bases between the germline ends. CDR1 is SQVTM and CDR2 is ANQGSEA in the germline V gene.

This clonotype was detected a few times. The gene calls are TRBV6-5 and TRBJ2-2; D not certain. The CDR3 has 15 residues. Germline V gene data show CDR1 as MNHEY and CDR2 as SVGAGI. V shed 5 bases and J shed 3 bases, with 13 bases lying between them. DNA for the CDR3: TGTGCCAGCAGTACTACTCAACGAGACACCGGGGAGCTGTTTTTT. Its translation is CASSTTQRDTGELFF.

The chain links TRBV11-2 to TRBJ2-6; the D gene could be TRBD1 or TRBD2 (6 bases each). The CDR3 loop spans 18 amino acids. The germline V gene has CDR1 SGHAT and CDR2 FQNNGV. The V end lost 7 bases, the J end lost 4 bases, and 23 bases lay between the germline ends. Here the CDR3 reads CASTLRGASSDGANVLTF. The DNA of the CDR3 is TGTGCCAGCACCCTGAGGGGGGCTAGCAGTGACGGGGCCAACGTCCTGACTTTC. The full variable domain, rest sourced from reference TRBV11-2 and TRBJ2-6, is EAGVAQSPRYKIIEKRQSVAFWCNPISGHATLYWYQQILGQGPKLLIQFQNNGVVDDSQLPKDRFSAERLKGVDSTLKIQPAKLEDSAVYLCASTLRGASSDGANVLTFGAGSRLTVL.

This clonotype occurred a few times. The chain recombines TRBV12-3 or TRBV12-4 with TRBJ1-6; the D is unclear. This CDR3 has 12 amino acids. Deletions cut 3 bases from V and 11 bases from J, with 8 bases between. In DNA form, the CDR3 reads TGTGCCAGCAGTTTTGGTGGGGCACCCCTCCACTTT. Protein: CASSFGGAPLHF.

This clonotype was seen just once. V and J are TRBV7-2 and TRBJ2-1; 7 bases match TRBD2. The CDR3 is 14 residues long. Losses at the gene ends were 5 bases for V and 7 bases for J; bases not matched to a gene: 8. The germline gives CDR1 SGHTA, CDR2 FQGNSA. In DNA, the CDR3 is TGTGCCAGCAGCCAAAGCGGGACTCATAATGAGCAGTTCTTC. It specifies CASSQSGTHNEQFF.

The chain uses TRBV20-1 and TRBJ2-3; 9 nucleotides align to TRBD1. In germline, CDR1 is DFQATT, CDR2 SNEGSKA (reference sequence). V was pared by 6 bases and J by 1 base, with 8 bases of the junction left unmatched. The CDR3 is 15 amino acids. CDR3 DNA: TGCAGTGCGGTACAGGGGGCGCCCCGCACAGATACGCAGTATTTT. This sequence encodes CSAVQGAPRTDTQYF.

V and J are TRBV7-2 and TRBJ2-5, with 8 bases that match TRBD2. CDR1 and CDR2 from the germline V gene are SGHTA and FQGNSA. J gave up 5 bases and V 0 bases, and 2 bases lay outside the gene matches. The CDR3 spans 14 residues. The CDR3: CASSLAASGETQYF. CDR3 sequence (DNA): TGTGCCAGCAGCTTAGCGGCTAGCGGGGAGACCCAGTACTTC.

The chain has TRBV28 and TRBJ2-1, with 9 bases aligning to TRBD2. The junction had 10 bases not matched to a gene; V was cut back by 3 bases and J by 1 base. Germline V gives CDR1 MDHEN, CDR2 SYDVKM. This CDR3 is built from 18 residues. CDR3 in amino acids: CASSLAHSSGGSYNEQFF. In nucleotides, the CDR3 is TGTGCCAGCAGTTTGGCTCACTCGAGCGGGGGGTCCTACAATGAGCAGTTCTTC.

This clonotype was detected many times. The chain uses TRBV5-5 and TRBJ2-2; no definite D call. Deletions cut 4 bases from V and 7 bases from J, with 11 bases between. Germline CDR1 SGHKS, CDR2 YYEKEE (reference sequence). The CDR3 is made up of 13 amino acids. CDR3 sequence reads: CASSGDALGELFF. The CDR3 DNA sequence: TGTGCCAGCAGCGGAGACGCACTCGGGGAGCTGTTTTTT. Variable domain in full (rest from reference TRBV5-5 and TRBJ2-2): DAGVTQSPTHLIKTRGQQVTLRCSPISGHKSVSWYQQVLGQGPQFIFQYYEKEERGRGNFPDRFSARQFPNYSSELNVNALLLGDSALYLCASSGDALGELFFGEGSRLTVL.

This clonotype came up once. The chain links TRBV5-1 to TRBJ1-1; D not resolved. Trimming took off 0 bases at V and 2 bases at J, with 2 bases between the two ends. This CDR3 comprises 12 residues. CDR1 and CDR2 (germline): SGHRS, YFSETQ. In DNA form, the CDR3 reads TGCGCCAGCAGCTTGGATAACACTGAAGCTTTCTTT. Translated, it gives CASSLDNTEAFF.

This sequence joins TRBV12-3 or TRBV12-4 and TRBJ1-1, with D unresolved. The ends were cut back, 1 base at V and 6 bases at J, with 6 bases in the middle. The CDR3 totals 12 residues. CDR3 residues: CASSLVSAEAFF. Written as DNA, the CDR3 is TGTGCCAGCAGTTTAGTGAGCGCTGAAGCTTTCTTT.

V gene TRBV6-5 combines with J gene TRBJ1-2; D remains unclear. The CDR3 extends over 15 amino acids. CDR1 MNHEY and CDR2 SVGAGI come from the germline V gene. V was pared by 0 bases and J by 2 bases, with 10 bases between. CDR3 sequence: CASSYSRSGNYGYTF. The CDR3 bases are TGTGCCAGCAGTTACTCGCGGAGTGGGAACTATGGCTACACCTTC.

Ten or more counts support this clonotype. The chain combines TRBV7-9 with TRBJ2-7, with a possible D match to TRBD2 (6 bases). This CDR3 comprises 16 residues. Trimming took off 5 bases at V and 2 bases at J, with 19 bases between the two ends. Germline-derived CDR1 and CDR2 are SEHNR and FQNEAQ (reference sequence). As DNA, the CDR3 is TGTGCCAGCAGCACCAACTTGGGGGGTAGCACCTACGAGCAGTACTTC. Residues: CASSTNLGGSTYEQYF.

The chain couples TRBV9 to TRBJ2-7, with a weak D call TRBD2 (5 bases). The V and J ends lost 3 bases and 3 bases respectively, with 13 bases between them. This CDR3 spans 14 amino acids. CDR1 is SGDLS and CDR2 is YYNGEE in the germline V gene. This chain's CDR3 is CASSAPYGGYEQYF. For the CDR3, the DNA is TGTGCCAGCAGCGCGCCGTATGGAGGCTACGAGCAGTACTTC.